This TCR beta chain was captured by sequencing in a study of T cell responses to AZD1222 COVID-19 vaccine. With regard to this clone: Its antigen remains unidentified.

Findings and limits, study-wide: The span of vaccine-associated CD4 TCRs extended across spike, with dominance at 160-218 and 743-854.

With 3 bases removed from V and 6 bases from J, the gap between germline ends came to 14 bases. This CDR3 has 15 residues. Per the germline V gene, CDR1 is KGHSH and CDR2 is LQKENI. This table comes from immunoSEQ multiplex PCR, and its TCRdb copy is limited to in-frame clones, with some not included. The profile covers 99,000 or so clones, with approximately 86% appearing a single time and roughly 3.3% taken by the ten largest. The V call is TRBV18, the J call TRBJ2-2; the D is unclear. The specimen was peripheral blood, collected 28 days after the second dose of the MenACWY control vaccine. The receptor comes from an adult who received the MenACWY meningococcal vaccine as a control. DNA of the CDR3: TGTGCCAGCTCACCTTTTAGTGAAGACGCCGGGGAGCTGTTTTTT. It translates to CASSPFSEDAGELFF.